This T cell receptor beta chain was captured by sequencing in a study of blood T cell repertoires in COVID-19. The overall study: The origin of the acute and convalescent COVID-19 samples was the United States, Italy and Spain. The cDNA or gDNA used as material had been derived from T cells, B-cell-depleted T cells, or PBMCs.

Study processing details: Amplification from reference gene primers served as the basis for estimated nucleated cell counts. Here immunoSEQ multiplex PCR was the method, and the copy in TCRdb shows in-frame clones only, minus some. The D gene and trimming were derived from the DNA, and the V and J assignments and clone size from that table. The profile shows roughly 70,000 clones, around nine tenths of them singletons. This CDR3 region has 14 residues. Trimming pared 2 bases from V and 3 bases from J, leaving 7 bases between. The germline V gene encodes CDR1 MNHNS and CDR2 SASEGT. This receptor was taken from an older man with active or convalescent COVID-19. The chain has TRBV6-1 and TRBJ1-4; D unresolved. The sequenced sample was peripheral blood. The chain's CDR3 is CASSEFSANEKLFF. The CDR3 coding sequence is TGTGCCAGCAGTGAATTTTCGGCTAATGAAAAACTGTTTTTT.